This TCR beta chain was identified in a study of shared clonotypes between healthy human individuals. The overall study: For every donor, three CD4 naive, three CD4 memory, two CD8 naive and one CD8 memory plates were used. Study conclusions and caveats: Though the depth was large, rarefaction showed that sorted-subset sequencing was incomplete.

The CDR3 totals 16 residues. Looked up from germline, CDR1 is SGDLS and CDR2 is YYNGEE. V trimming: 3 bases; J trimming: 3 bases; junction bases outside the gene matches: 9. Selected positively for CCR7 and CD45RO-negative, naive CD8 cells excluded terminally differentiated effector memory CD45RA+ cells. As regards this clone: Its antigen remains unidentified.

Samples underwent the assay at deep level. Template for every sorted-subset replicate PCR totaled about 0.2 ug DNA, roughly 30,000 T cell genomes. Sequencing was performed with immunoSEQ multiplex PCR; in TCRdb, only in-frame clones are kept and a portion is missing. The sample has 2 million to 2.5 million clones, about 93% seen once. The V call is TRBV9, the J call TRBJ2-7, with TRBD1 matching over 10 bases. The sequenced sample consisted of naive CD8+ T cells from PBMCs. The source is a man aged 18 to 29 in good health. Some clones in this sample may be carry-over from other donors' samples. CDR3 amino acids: CASSENDRGRFYEQYF. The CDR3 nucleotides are TGTGCCAGCAGCGAAAACGACAGGGGGCGCTTCTACGAGCAGTACTTC.